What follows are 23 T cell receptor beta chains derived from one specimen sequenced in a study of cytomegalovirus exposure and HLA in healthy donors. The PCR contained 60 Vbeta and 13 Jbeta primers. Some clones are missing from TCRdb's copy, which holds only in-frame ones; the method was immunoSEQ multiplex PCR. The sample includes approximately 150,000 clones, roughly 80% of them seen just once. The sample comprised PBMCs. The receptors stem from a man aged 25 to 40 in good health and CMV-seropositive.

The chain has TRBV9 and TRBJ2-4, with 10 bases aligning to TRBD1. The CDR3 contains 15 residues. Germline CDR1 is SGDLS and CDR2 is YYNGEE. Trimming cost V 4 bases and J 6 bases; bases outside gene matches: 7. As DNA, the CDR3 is TGTGCCAGCAGCCCAGCCGGGACAGGGGTAAACATTCAGTACTTC. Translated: CASSPAGTGVNIQYF.

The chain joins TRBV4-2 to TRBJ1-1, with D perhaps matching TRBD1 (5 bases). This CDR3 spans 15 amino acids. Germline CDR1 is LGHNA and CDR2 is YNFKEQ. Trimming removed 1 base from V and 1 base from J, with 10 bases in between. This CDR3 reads CASSQARGRNTEAFF. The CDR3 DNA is TGTGCCAGCAGCCAAGCTAGGGGTAGGAACACTGAAGCTTTCTTT.

This CDR3 reads CASSYSSGEETQYF. In DNA, the CDR3 is TGTGCCAGCAGTTACTCGTCAGGGGAGGAGACCCAGTACTTC. The rearrangement joins TRBV6-5 to TRBJ2-5; D possibly corresponds to TRBD1 (6 bases). The germline CDR1 and CDR2 sequences are MNHEY and SVGAGI. There are 14 residues in the CDR3. V was shortened by 0 bases and J by 5 bases, with 10 bases between the two germline ends.

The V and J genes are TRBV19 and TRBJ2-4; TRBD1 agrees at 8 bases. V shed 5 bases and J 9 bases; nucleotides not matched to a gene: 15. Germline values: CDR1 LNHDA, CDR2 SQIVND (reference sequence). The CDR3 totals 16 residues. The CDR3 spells CASSLPSTGARGIQYF. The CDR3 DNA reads TGTGCCAGTAGTCTACCATCGACAGGGGCGAGGGGCATTCAGTACTTC. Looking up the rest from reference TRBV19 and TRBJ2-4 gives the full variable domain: DGGITQSPKYLFRKEGQNVTLSCEQNLNHDAMYWYRQDPGQGLRLIYYSQIVNDFQKGDIAEGYSVSREKKESFPLTVTSAQKNPTAFYLCASSLPSTGARGIQYFGAGTRLSVL.

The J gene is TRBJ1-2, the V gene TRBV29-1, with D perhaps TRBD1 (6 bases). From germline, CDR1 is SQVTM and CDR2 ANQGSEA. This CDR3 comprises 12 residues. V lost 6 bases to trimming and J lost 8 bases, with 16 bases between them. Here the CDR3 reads CSVTTGREGYTF. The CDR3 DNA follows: TGCAGCGTGACCACAGGGAGGGAGGGCTACACCTTC.

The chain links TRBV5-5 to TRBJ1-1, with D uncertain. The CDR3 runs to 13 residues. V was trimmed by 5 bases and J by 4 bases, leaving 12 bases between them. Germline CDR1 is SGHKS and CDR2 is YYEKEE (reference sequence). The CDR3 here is CASSRERSTEAFF. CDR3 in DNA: TGTGCCAGCAGTCGGGAGAGAAGCACTGAAGCTTTCTTT.

The CDR3, as DNA: TGTGCCAGCAGGGGGGGGTTACTCACAGATACGCAGTATTTT. It specifies CASRGGLLTDTQYF. The rearrangement joins TRBV2 to TRBJ2-3; 7 bases map to TRBD2. Germline assignment: CDR1 SNHLY and CDR2 FYNNEI. The length of the CDR3 is 14 residues. J lost 2 bases, V lost 6 bases, and 5 bases had no gene match.

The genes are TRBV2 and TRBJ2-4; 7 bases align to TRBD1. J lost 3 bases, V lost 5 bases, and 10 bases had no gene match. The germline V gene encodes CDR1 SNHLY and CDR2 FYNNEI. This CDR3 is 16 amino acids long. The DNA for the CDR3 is TGTGCCAGCAGTCCCGGACAGGTCGTAGTCAAAAACATTCAGTACTTC. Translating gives CASSPGQVVVKNIQYF.

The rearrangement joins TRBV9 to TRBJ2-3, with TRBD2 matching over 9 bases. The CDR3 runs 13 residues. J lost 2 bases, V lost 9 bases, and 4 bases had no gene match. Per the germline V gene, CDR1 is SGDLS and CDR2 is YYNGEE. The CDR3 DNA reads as TGTGCCACCCTAGCGGGGACCACAGATACGCAGTATTTT. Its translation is CATLAGTTDTQYF. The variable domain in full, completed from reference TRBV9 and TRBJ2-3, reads DSGVTQTPKHLITATGQRVTLRCSPRSGDLSVYWYQQSLDQGLQFLIQYYNGEERAKGNILERFSAQQFPDLHSELNLSSLELGDSALYFCATLAGTTDTQYFGPGTRLTVL.

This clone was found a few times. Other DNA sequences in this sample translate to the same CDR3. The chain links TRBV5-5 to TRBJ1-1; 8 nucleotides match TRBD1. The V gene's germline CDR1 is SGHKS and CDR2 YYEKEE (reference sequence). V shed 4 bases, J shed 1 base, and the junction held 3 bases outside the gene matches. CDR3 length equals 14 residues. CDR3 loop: CASSRDRRNTEAFF. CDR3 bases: TGTGCCAGCAGCCGGGACAGGCGGAACACTGAAGCTTTCTTT.

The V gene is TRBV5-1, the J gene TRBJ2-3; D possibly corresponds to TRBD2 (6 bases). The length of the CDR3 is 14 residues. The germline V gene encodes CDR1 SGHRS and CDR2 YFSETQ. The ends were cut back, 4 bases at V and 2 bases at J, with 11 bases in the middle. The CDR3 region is CASSPGLNTDTQYF. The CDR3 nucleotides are TGCGCCAGCAGCCCGGGACTTAACACAGATACGCAGTATTTT.

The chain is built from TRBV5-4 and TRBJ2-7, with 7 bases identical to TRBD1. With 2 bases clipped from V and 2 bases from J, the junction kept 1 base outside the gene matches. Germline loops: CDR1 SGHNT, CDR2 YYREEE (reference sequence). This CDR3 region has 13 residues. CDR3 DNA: TGTGCCAGCAGCTTCCAGGGGGCCTACGAGCAGTACTTC. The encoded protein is CASSFQGAYEQYF.

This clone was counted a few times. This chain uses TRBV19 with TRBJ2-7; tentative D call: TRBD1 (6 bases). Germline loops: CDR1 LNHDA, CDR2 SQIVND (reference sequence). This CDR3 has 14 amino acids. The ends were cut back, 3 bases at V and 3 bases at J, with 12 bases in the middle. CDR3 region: CASSMIGQLYEQYF. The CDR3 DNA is TGTGCCAGTAGTATGATCGGACAGCTCTACGAGCAGTACTTC.

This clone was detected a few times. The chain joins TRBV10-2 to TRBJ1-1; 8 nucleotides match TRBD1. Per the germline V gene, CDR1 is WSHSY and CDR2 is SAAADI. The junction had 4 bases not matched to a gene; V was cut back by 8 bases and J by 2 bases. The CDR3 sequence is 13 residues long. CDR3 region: CASGGQANTEAFF. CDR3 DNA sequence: TGCGCCAGCGGGGGACAGGCCAACACTGAAGCTTTCTTT.

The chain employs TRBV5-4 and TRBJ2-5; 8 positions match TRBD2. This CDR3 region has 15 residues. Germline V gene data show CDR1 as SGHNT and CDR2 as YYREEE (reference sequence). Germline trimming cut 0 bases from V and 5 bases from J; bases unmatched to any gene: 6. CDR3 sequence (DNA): TGTGCCAGCAGCTTGGGTAGCGGGGCCGGGGAGACCCAGTACTTC. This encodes CASSLGSGAGETQYF.

CDR3 bases: TGTGCCACCATGCGCGGACAGTTGGGGATCGAGCAGTACTTC. This codes for CATMRGQLGIEQYF. The V gene is TRBV6-5, the J gene TRBJ2-7, with D tentatively TRBD1 (6 bases). The CDR3 covers 14 residues. Germline lookup yields CDR1 MNHEY and CDR2 SVGAGI. Trimming removed 10 bases from V and 6 bases from J, with 22 bases in between.

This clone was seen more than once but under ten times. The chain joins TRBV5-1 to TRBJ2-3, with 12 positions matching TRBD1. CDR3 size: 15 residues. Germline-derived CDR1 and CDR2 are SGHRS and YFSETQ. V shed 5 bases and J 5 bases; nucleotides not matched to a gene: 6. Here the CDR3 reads CASRSGTGGLDTQYF. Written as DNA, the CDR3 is TGCGCCAGCAGAAGCGGGACAGGGGGCCTAGATACGCAGTATTTT. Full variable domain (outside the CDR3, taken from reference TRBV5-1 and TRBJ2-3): KAGVTQTPRYLIKTRGQQVTLSCSPISGHRSVSWYQQTPGQGLQFLFEYFSETQRNKGNFPGRFSGRQFSNSRSEMNVSTLELGDSALYLCASRSGTGGLDTQYFGPGTRLTVL.

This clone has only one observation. In nucleotides, the CDR3 is TGTGCCAGCGTTCCGCCCCAGGGGTTTCAGCCCCAGCATTTT. Residues: CASVPPQGFQPQHF. This chain connects TRBV28 to TRBJ1-5; D perhaps matches TRBD1 (6 bases). The germline V gene encodes CDR1 MDHEN and CDR2 SYDVKM. Trimming took 8 bases from V and 6 from J, leaving 17 bases between them. This CDR3 has 14 residues. Complete variable domain (other parts from reference TRBV28 and TRBJ1-5): DVKVTQSSRYLVKRTGEKVFLECVQDMDHENMFWYRQDPGLGLRLIYFSYDVKMKEKGDIPEGYSVSREKKERFSLILESASTNQTSMYLCASVPPQGFQPQHFGDGTRLSIL.

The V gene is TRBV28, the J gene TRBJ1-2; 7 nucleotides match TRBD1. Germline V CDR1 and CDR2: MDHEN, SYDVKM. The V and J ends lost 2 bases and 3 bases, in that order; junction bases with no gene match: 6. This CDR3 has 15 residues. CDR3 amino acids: CASSLTGTAHYGYTF. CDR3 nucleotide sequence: TGTGCCAGCAGTTTAACCGGGACAGCCCACTATGGCTACACCTTC.

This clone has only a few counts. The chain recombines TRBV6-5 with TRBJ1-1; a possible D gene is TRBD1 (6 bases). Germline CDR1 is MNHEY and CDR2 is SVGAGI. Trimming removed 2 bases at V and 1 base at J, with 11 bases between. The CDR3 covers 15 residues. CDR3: CASSYGGAGNTEAFF. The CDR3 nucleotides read TGTGCCAGCAGTTACGGGGGGGCAGGGAACACTGAAGCTTTCTTT.

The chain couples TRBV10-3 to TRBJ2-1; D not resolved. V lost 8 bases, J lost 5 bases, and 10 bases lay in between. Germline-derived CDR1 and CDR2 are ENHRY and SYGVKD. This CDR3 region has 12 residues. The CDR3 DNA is TGTGCCATCGGGCAGCCAGACAATGAGCAGTTCTTC. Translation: CAIGQPDNEQFF.

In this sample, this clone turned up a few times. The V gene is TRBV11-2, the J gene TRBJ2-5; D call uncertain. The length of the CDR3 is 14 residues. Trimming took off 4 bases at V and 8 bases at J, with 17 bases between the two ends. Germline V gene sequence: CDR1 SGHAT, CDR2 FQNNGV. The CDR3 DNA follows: TGTGCCAGCAGCTACCTAGGCAGCCTAGAAACCCAGTACTTC. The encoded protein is CASSYLGSLETQYF. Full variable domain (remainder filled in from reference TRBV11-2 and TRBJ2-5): EAGVAQSPRYKIIEKRQSVAFWCNPISGHATLYWYQQILGQGPKLLIQFQNNGVVDDSQLPKDRFSAERLKGVDSTLKIQPAKLEDSAVYLCASSYLGSLETQYFGPGTRLLVL.

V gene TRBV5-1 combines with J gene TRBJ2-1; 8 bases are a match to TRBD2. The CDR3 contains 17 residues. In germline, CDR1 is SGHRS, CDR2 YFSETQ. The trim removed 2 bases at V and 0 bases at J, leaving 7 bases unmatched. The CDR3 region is CASSLAAGASSYNEQFF. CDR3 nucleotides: TGCGCCAGCAGCTTAGCAGCGGGGGCCTCCTCCTACAATGAGCAGTTCTTC.